The source of this T cell receptor beta chain is a study of radiotherapy plus CTLA-4 blockade in lung cancer. Background on the study: Objective responses were documented in 15% to 20% of patients, with disease control in around 30%.

Focal radiation plus CTLA-4 blockade with ipilimumab was administered to patients who had chemo-refractory metastatic non-small-cell lung cancer. CDR1 MRHNA and CDR2 SNTAGT come from the germline V gene. This CDR3 has 15 residues. V lost 6 bases and J lost 1, with 15 bases in between. Using immunoSEQ multiplex PCR, the repertoire was profiled, and TCRdb retains in-frame clones only, with some absent. The sample carries around 120,000 clones, about 77% recorded once. This clonotype originated in a human donor with non-small cell lung cancer who had a partial response to radiotherapy plus ipilimumab. The starting material was peripheral blood, obtained from a patient treated with radiotherapy plus ipilimumab. The chain uses TRBV6-4 and TRBJ1-1, with TRBD1 as a possible D gene (6 bases). This CDR3 is CASSLTTGSNTEAFF. The CDR3 DNA is TGTGCCAGCAGCCTAACTACAGGGTCGAACACTGAAGCTTTCTTT.